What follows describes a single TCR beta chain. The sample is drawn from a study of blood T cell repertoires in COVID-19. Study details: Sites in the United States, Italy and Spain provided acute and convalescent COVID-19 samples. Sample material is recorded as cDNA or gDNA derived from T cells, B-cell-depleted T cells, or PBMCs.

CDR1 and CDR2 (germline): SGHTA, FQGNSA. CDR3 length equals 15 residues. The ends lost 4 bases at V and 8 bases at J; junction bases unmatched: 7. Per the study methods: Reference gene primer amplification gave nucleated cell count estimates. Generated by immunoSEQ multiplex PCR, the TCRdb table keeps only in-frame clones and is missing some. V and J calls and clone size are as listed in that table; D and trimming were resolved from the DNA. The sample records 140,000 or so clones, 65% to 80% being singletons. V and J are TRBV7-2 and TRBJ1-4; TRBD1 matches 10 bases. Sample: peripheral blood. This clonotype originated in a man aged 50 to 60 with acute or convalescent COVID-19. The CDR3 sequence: CASSYLTGGAEKLFF. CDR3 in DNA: TGTGCCAGCAGCTACCTGACAGGGGGCGCGGAAAAACTGTTTTTT.